This T cell receptor (beta chain) was sequenced in a study of metastatic and nonmetastatic thyroid tumors. The wider study: Repertoire comparison spanned blood and tumor or nodule tissue of malignant and benign thyroid patients.

TCRdb used MiXCR to call clones anew from the PCR reads. Of tens of thousands of clones listed, roughly an eighth are singletons. Patients underwent thyroid surgery, and none had received any treatment before it. This clone was recorded many times. The origin of this receptor is a female donor with papillary thyroid cancer or a benign thyroid nodule (not recorded which). Some clones in this sample may be carry-over from other donors' samples. Sequencing was carried out using tumor tissue.

In DNA, the CDR3 is TGCGCCAGCAGTGAGCTACCCCGGGGAGGACAAGATACGCAGTATTTT. Translated: CASSELPRGGQDTQYF. The chain carries TRBV10-1 and TRBJ2-3; TRBD2 is a possible D gene (6 bases). Germline V gene data show CDR1 as WNHNN and CDR2 as SYGVQD (reference sequence). CDR3 length equals 16 residues. With 2 bases removed from V and 5 bases from J, the gap between germline ends came to 17 bases.